The 29 T cell receptor beta chains below were found in one sample sequenced in a study of blood T cell repertoires in COVID-19. Only in-frame clones appear in the TCRdb table, and some are missing; sequencing was by immunoSEQ multiplex PCR. The sample shows approximately 310,000 clones, approximately 88% of them seen only once. The sequenced material came from PBMCs or T cells enriched from blood (not recorded which). The origin of the receptors is a man in his sixties who had recovered from COVID-19.

The chain joins TRBV19 to TRBJ2-2, with 10 bases that match TRBD2. V shed 4 bases and J 7 bases; nucleotides not matched to a gene: 6. The V gene's germline CDR1 is LNHDA and CDR2 SQIVND (reference sequence). There are 15 residues in the CDR3. The CDR3 DNA follows: TGTGCCAGTAGTACGCAGCGGGAGGGCGGCGGGGAGCTGTTTTTT. Its translation: CASSTQREGGGELFF.

This chain joins TRBV24-1 and TRBJ2-7, with D tentatively TRBD1 (6 bases). Germline assignment: CDR1 KGHDR and CDR2 SFDVKD. CDR3 size: 19 residues. Trimming took off 2 bases at V and 5 bases at J, with 27 bases between the two ends. The chain's CDR3 is CATSDSGGRVSRKSNEQYF. CDR3 nucleotide sequence: TGTGCCACCAGTGATTCTGGGGGCAGGGTTTCACGGAAGAGTAACGAGCAGTACTTC.

This chain links TRBV11-3 with TRBJ2-1; 12 positions agree with TRBD2. Germline-derived CDR1 and CDR2 are SGHNT and YENEEA. CDR3 length: 19 amino acids. V was pared by 1 base and J by 0 bases, with 7 bases of the junction left unmatched. CDR3 in amino acids: CASSLASRLAGASYNEQFF. CDR3 sequence (DNA): TGTGCCAGCAGCTTAGCATCTAGACTAGCGGGAGCCTCCTACAATGAGCAGTTCTTC.

The rearrangement uses TRBV7-3 and TRBJ2-1; 7 bases agree with TRBD2. The CDR3 has 15 residues. The V and J ends lost 3 bases and 4 bases, in that order; junction bases with no gene match: 6. CDR1 SGHTA and CDR2 FQGTGA come from the germline V gene. The chain's CDR3 is CASSLGAGPYNEQFF. In nucleotides, the CDR3 is TGTGCCAGCAGCTTGGGAGCGGGACCTTACAATGAGCAGTTCTTC.

The table lists this clone with a few counts. J is TRBJ1-6 and V is TRBV2; 9 bases align to TRBD1. There are 15 residues in the CDR3. CDR1 is SNHLY and CDR2 is FYNNEI in the germline V gene. The J segment lost 5 bases and the V segment lost 6 bases, leaving 5 bases of the junction unmatched. The CDR3 DNA sequence: TGTGCCAGCAGGGGGGGACAGGGAAATAATTCACCCCTCCACTTT. It encodes CASRGGQGNNSPLHF. The full variable domain, rest sourced from reference TRBV2 and TRBJ1-6, is EPEVTQTPSHQVTQMGQEVILRCVPISNHLYFYWYRQILGQKVEFLVSFYNNEISEKSEIFDDQFSVERPDGSNFTLKIRSTKLEDSAMYFCASRGGQGNNSPLHFGNGTRLTVT.

V is TRBV11-2 and J is TRBJ1-5; D gene ambiguous. CDR1 and CDR2 (germline): SGHAT, FQNNGV. CDR3 size: 14 residues. The V end was cut by 1 base, the J end by 3 bases, with 7 bases between. CDR3 DNA: TGTGCCAGCAGCTTAGGGGCAACCAATCAGCCCCAGCATTTT. Translating gives CASSLGATNQPQHF.

The rearrangement joins TRBV6-6 to TRBJ2-1; D is uncertain. Germline V gives CDR1 MNHNY, CDR2 SVGAGI (reference sequence). The CDR3 runs to 15 residues. V dropped 2 bases and J dropped 9 bases, with 17 bases sitting between them. The CDR3 sequence is CASSYPHGDVVEQFF. The CDR3 DNA sequence: TGTGCCAGCAGTTACCCCCACGGAGATGTGGTTGAGCAGTTCTTC.

The chain carries TRBV19 and TRBJ1-5; 10 bases are shared with TRBD1. CDR1 and CDR2 (germline): LNHDA, SQIVND (reference sequence). The CDR3 extends over 16 amino acids. The V and J ends lost 6 bases and 2 bases, in that order; junction bases with no gene match: 7. In DNA form, the CDR3 reads TGTGCCAGTAGCACGCCAGGACAGGGGGGCAATCAGCCCCAGCATTTT. Residues: CASSTPGQGGNQPQHF.

J is TRBJ1-1 and V is TRBV10-3; the match to TRBD1 covers 7 bases. The CDR3 spans 13 residues. The V and J ends lost 4 bases and 1 base, in that order; junction bases with no gene match: 0. Germline V gene sequence: CDR1 ENHRY, CDR2 SYGVKD. DNA for the CDR3: TGTGCCATCAGTGGGACAGGGAACACTGAAGCTTTCTTT. It translates to CAISGTGNTEAFF.

The rearrangement joins TRBV18 to TRBJ2-1; D possibly corresponds to TRBD2 (5 bases). The V gene's germline CDR1 is KGHSH and CDR2 LQKENI. The CDR3 is 15 residues long. Trimming took 6 bases from V and 7 from J, leaving 19 bases between them. The CDR3 coding sequence is TGTGCCAGCTCGTACCGGACTCGGTCGGATAATGAGCAGTTCTTC. This translates into CASSYRTRSDNEQFF.

The V and J genes are TRBV4-1 and TRBJ1-6; 9 nucleotides align to TRBD1. Per the germline V gene, CDR1 is MGHRA and CDR2 is YSYEKL. The length of the CDR3 is 17 residues. Trimming cost V 0 bases and J 14 bases; bases outside gene matches: 14. CDR3 sequence reads: CASSQEEQGAAGNTLHF. DNA for the CDR3: TGCGCCAGCAGCCAAGAAGAACAGGGGGCCGCAGGTAACACCCTCCACTTT.

The chain joins TRBV24-1 to TRBJ2-1, with 14 bases lining up with TRBD2. The CDR3 extends over 18 amino acids. V was pared by 3 bases and J by 0 bases, with 3 bases of the junction left unmatched. Per germline, CDR1 KGHDR and CDR2 SFDVKD. The CDR3 reads CATSDPGTSGSSYNEQFF. Written as DNA, the CDR3 is TGTGCCACCAGTGATCCCGGGACTAGCGGGAGCTCCTACAATGAGCAGTTCTTC.

V gene TRBV28 combines with J gene TRBJ2-1; D may be TRBD1 (5 bases). The CDR3 covers 15 residues. Trimming removed 2 bases from V and 0 bases from J, with 8 bases in between. Germline CDR1 and CDR2: MDHEN and SYDVKM. CDR3: CASSLTQGSYNEQFF. In DNA, the CDR3 is TGTGCCAGCAGTTTAACCCAGGGCTCCTACAATGAGCAGTTCTTC.

V gene TRBV28 combines with J gene TRBJ2-3, with a possible D match to TRBD1 (6 bases). V shed 5 bases and J shed 4 bases, with 19 bases lying between them. This CDR3 is built from 16 residues. CDR1 and CDR2 (germline): MDHEN, SYDVKM. The CDR3 nucleotides read TGTGCCAGCAGTATCACAGGGCCCCCTAGCTCAGATACGCAGTATTTT. It specifies CASSITGPPSSDTQYF.

This chain connects TRBV5-1 to TRBJ2-7; D is ambiguous. Trimming shortened V by 1 base and J by 1 base, and 12 bases separated the two germline ends. CDR1 and CDR2 from the germline V gene are SGHRS and YFSETQ. This CDR3 comprises 15 residues. The CDR3 protein is CASSLQLYPSYEQYF. CDR3 coding DNA: TGCGCCAGCAGCTTGCAACTCTACCCGTCCTACGAGCAGTACTTC.

The J gene is TRBJ2-5, the V gene TRBV2, with TRBD2 matching 9 bases. CDR1 SNHLY and CDR2 FYNNEI come from the germline V gene. This CDR3 spans 17 amino acids. The ends lost 6 bases at V and 4 bases at J; junction bases unmatched: 15. The CDR3 loop is CASRRPWGSGSSETQYF. The CDR3 DNA reads TGTGCCAGCAGAAGACCCTGGGGTAGCGGGAGCTCAGAGACCCAGTACTTC.

J is TRBJ1-3 and V is TRBV19, with 7 bases fitting TRBD1. CDR1 and CDR2 (germline): LNHDA, SQIVND (reference sequence). The CDR3 consists of 14 residues. The V segment lost 8 bases and the J segment 4 bases; nucleotides outside the gene matches: 8. DNA for the CDR3: TGTGCCAGTTCGAACAGGGGTTCGGGAAACACCATATATTTT. It translates to CASSNRGSGNTIYF.

The chain is built from TRBV28 and TRBJ2-1; D ambiguous. The length of the CDR3 is 14 residues. Germline CDR1 reads MDHEN; CDR2 reads SYDVKM. V lost 5 bases and J 3 bases, leaving 11 bases between the germline ends. CDR3 nucleotide sequence: TGTGCCAGCAGTCCCGTTTCGGGCTACAATGAGCAGTTCTTC. Its translation: CASSPVSGYNEQFF.

J is TRBJ2-3 and V is TRBV27; D unclear. The germline V gene has CDR1 MNHEY and CDR2 SMNVEV (reference sequence). CDR3 length equals 14 residues. Deletions cut 2 bases from V and 0 bases from J, with 6 bases between. The DNA for the CDR3 is TGTGCCAGCAGTTTACTCGGGAGCACAGATACGCAGTATTTT. It is translated as CASSLLGSTDTQYF.

The chain uses TRBV6-5 and TRBJ1-1; D is unclear. Trimming cost V 7 bases and J 0 bases, with 15 bases left between them. The CDR3 is 15 amino acids. CDR1 and CDR2 from the germline V gene are MNHEY and SVGAGI. The CDR3 region is CASTTGSSMNTEAFF. The DNA for the CDR3 is TGTGCCAGCACCACCGGGAGTAGCATGAACACTGAAGCTTTCTTT.

The chain is built from TRBV4-1 and TRBJ2-7, with 11 bases aligning to TRBD2. Germline values: CDR1 MGHRA, CDR2 YSYEKL. The CDR3 covers 17 residues. The junction had 7 bases not matched to a gene; V was cut back by 3 bases and J by 0 bases. The CDR3 loop reads CASSQISGTSGSYEQYF. The DNA of the CDR3 is TGCGCCAGCAGCCAGATTTCCGGGACTAGCGGCTCCTACGAGCAGTACTTC.

This sequence joins TRBV6-2 or TRBV6-3 and TRBJ1-5; D not resolved. The CDR3 spans 14 residues. Trimming left V 0 bases short and J 6 bases short, with 9 bases between. Per germline, CDR1 MNHEY and CDR2 SVGEGT. The CDR3 region has the DNA TGTGCCAGCAGTTACTCCCAGCGGAGTCAGCCCCAGCATTTT. Encoded protein: CASSYSQRSQPQHF.

In DNA, the CDR3 is TGTGCCACAAGAACAGGTCGGGGCAATCAGCCCCAGCATTTT. It yields the protein CATRTGRGNQPQHF. The chain uses TRBV19 and TRBJ1-5; a possible D gene is TRBD1 (5 bases). This CDR3 spans 14 amino acids. V was clipped by 10 bases and J by 2 bases, with 15 bases between them. Germline CDR1 LNHDA, CDR2 SQIVND (reference sequence).

The V and J genes are TRBV7-2 and TRBJ2-2; D remains ambiguous. V lost 5 bases, J lost 6 bases, and 10 bases lay in between. This CDR3 comprises 13 residues. Germline V gene sequence: CDR1 SGHTA, CDR2 FQGNSA. CDR3 DNA: TGTGCCAGCAGCCCCATGCAGGCCGGGGAGCTGTTTTTT. It specifies CASSPMQAGELFF.

This chain joins TRBV3-1 (or the pseudogene TRBV3-2) and TRBJ2-1; 9 bases line up with TRBD1. V shed 6 bases and J 6 bases; nucleotides not matched to a gene: 3. This CDR3 has 13 residues. Germline V gives CDR1 LGHDT, CDR2 YNNKEL (reference sequence). CDR3 in amino acids: CASRAGQGNEQFF. DNA for the CDR3: TGTGCCAGCAGAGCGGGACAGGGCAATGAGCAGTTCTTC.

V and J are TRBV6-5 and TRBJ1-4; D is possibly TRBD1 (6 bases). V was shortened by 8 bases and J by 5 bases, with 15 bases between the two germline ends. CDR1 and CDR2 (germline): MNHEY, SVGAGI. There are 14 residues in the CDR3. The CDR3 nucleotides read TGTGCCAGCGGGGGCAGGGGAGACAATGAAAAACTGTTTTTT. Translated: CASGGRGDNEKLFF.

This clone turned up a few times. The gene calls are TRBV27 and TRBJ1-5; D is perhaps TRBD1 (5 bases). The CDR3 is made up of 17 amino acids. Germline CDR1 reads MNHEY; CDR2 reads SMNVEV (reference sequence). The germline V and J ends were trimmed by 5 bases and 3 bases, with 20 bases remaining between them. In DNA, the CDR3 is TGTGCCAGCAGTACCGGGGGGACCACGGCGTTCAATCAGCCCCAGCATTTT. This gives the protein CASSTGGTTAFNQPQHF.

The chain is built from TRBV19 and TRBJ2-1; 8 positions agree with TRBD2. Germline V gene lookup returns CDR1 LNHDA and CDR2 SQIVND (reference sequence). This CDR3 has 13 amino acids. The V and J ends lost 5 bases and 9 bases, in that order; junction bases with no gene match: 6. The CDR3 loop is CASSLRGVGEQFF. CDR3 nucleotide sequence: TGTGCCAGTAGTCTGCGGGGGGTGGGTGAGCAGTTCTTC. Supplemented by reference TRBV19 and TRBJ2-1, the full variable domain reads DGGITQSPKYLFRKEGQNVTLSCEQNLNHDAMYWYRQDPGQGLRLIYYSQIVNDFQKGDIAEGYSVSREKKESFPLTVTSAQKNPTAFYLCASSLRGVGEQFFGPGTRLTVL.

The chain joins TRBV7-3 to TRBJ2-3; no definite D call. The CDR3 sequence is 13 residues long. Germline CDR1 is SGHTA and CDR2 is FQGTGA. V was shortened by 5 bases and J by 3 bases, with 9 bases between the two germline ends. This CDR3 is CASSPFSTDTQYF. In DNA, the CDR3 is TGTGCCAGCAGCCCCTTTAGTACAGATACGCAGTATTTT.